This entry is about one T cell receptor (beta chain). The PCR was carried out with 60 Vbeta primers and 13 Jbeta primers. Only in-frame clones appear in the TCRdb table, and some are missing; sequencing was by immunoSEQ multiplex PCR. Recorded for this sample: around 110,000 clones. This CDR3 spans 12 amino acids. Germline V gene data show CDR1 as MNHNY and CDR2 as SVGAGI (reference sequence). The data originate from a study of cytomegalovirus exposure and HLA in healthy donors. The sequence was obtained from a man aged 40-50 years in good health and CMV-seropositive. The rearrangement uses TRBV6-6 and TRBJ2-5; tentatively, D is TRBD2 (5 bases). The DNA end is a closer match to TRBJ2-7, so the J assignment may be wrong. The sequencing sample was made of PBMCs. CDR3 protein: CACLDPGSEQYF. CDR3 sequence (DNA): TGTGCCTGCTTAGACCCTGGGAGCGAGCAGTACTTC.